This TCR beta chain derives from a study of shared clonotypes between healthy human individuals. V shed 3 bases and J 16 bases; nucleotides not matched to a gene: 6. The germline V gene has CDR1 SGHDT and CDR2 YYEEEE. The CDR3 length is 11 residues. Here immunoSEQ multiplex PCR was the method, and the copy in TCRdb shows in-frame clones only, minus some. The repertoire includes roughly 1,500,000 clones, roughly 98.5% of them detected once, and under 0.45% sits in the top ten. Comment on this clone: Its antigen is unidentified.

Broader study findings: Rarefaction showed that sequencing of sorted subsets was incomplete (despite large depth). Non-shared clonotypes had lower generation probabilities than clonotypes shared by all four sorted-subset donors.

This TCR was recovered from a man younger than 40 in good health. The specimen was naive CD4+ T cells sorted from blood. The sample's subset: CD45RA+ positively selected. The genes are TRBV5-6 and TRBJ2-2, with 7 bases matching TRBD2. This CDR3 reads CASSYGRGEFF. As DNA, the CDR3 is TGTGCCAGCAGCTACGGACGGGGGGAGTTTTTT.